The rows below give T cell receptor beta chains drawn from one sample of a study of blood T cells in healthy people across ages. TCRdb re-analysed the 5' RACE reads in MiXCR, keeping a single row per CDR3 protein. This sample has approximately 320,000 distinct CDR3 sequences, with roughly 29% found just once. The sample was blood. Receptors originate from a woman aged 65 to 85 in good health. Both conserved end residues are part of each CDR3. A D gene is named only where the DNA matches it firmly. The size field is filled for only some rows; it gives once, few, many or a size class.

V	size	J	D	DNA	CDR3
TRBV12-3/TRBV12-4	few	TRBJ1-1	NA	TGTGCCAGCAGTACAAGACTTGAAGCTTTCTTT	CASSTRLEAFF
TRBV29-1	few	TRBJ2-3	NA	TGCAGCGTGTGGACTAACACAGATACGCAGTATTTT	CSVWTNTDTQYF
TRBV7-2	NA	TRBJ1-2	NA	TGTGCCAGCAGCTGGGGCGGGGGCAGGGATACGATTCAGTATGGCTACACCTTC	CASSWGGGRDTIQYGYTF
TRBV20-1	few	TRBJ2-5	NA	TGCAGTGCTAGAGATCGAGTTGGGGGCAGGGAGACCCAGTACTTC	CSARDRVGGRETQYF
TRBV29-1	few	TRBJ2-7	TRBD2	TGCAGCGTTGAAATGGGGGAGGGCTCCTACGAGCAGTACTTC	CSVEMGEGSYEQYF
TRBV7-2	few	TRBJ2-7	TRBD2	TGTGCCAGCAGCCTAGGACTAGCCCCAATCTACGAGCAGTACTTC	CASSLGLAPIYEQYF
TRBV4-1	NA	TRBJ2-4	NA	TGCGCCAGCAGCAAATCAGGGTTTCTAGCCAAAAACATTCAGTACTTC	CASSKSGFLAKNIQYF
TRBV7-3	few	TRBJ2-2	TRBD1	TGTGCCAGCAGCTTGACAGGGTTCGGCGGGGAGCTGTTTTTT	CASSLTGFGGELFF
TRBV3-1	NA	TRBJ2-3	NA	TGTGCCAGCAGCCATCGGACCGGGACCCACACAGATACGCAGTATTTT	CASSHRTGTHTDTQYF
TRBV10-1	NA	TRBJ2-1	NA	TGCGCCAGCAGTGAGGATCAACTTAACAATGAGCAGTTCTTC	CASSEDQLNNEQFF
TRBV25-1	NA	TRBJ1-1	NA	TGTGCCAGCTTGGGAGGCCGTTCCACTGAAGCTTTCTTT	CASLGGRSTEAFF
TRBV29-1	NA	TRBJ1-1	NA	TGCAGCGTCGATCAAGATTTCAGGAACACTGAAGCTTTCTTT	CSVDQDFRNTEAFF
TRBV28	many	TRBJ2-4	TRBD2	TGTGCCAGCAGTTTGACGAAAGCGGGAGAGGGGCTAGCCAAAAACATTCAGTACTTC	CASSLTKAGEGLAKNIQYF
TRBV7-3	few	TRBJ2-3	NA	TGTGCCAGCAGCTCCCGAGGGTTCCGAGCGGCAGATACGCAGTATTTT	CASSSRGFRAADTQYF
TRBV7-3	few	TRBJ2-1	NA	TGTGCCAGCAGCTTAGAGACTAGTAGCAATGAGCAGTTCTTC	CASSLETSSNEQFF
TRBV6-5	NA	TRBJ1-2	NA	TGTGCCAGCAGCCTGACCCCACAGACCCAATATGGCTACACCTTC	CASSLTPQTQYGYTF
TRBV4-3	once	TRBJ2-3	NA	TGCGCCAGGTTCACAGATACGCAGTATTTT	CARFTDTQYF
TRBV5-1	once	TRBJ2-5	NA	TGCGCCAGCACCCAACAGGGGAGGTTAGGAGAGACCCAGTACTTC	CASTQQGRLGETQYF
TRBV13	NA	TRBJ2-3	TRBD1	TGTGCCAGCAGCTTAGACAGGGGGCGTATAGATACGCAGTATTTT	CASSLDRGRIDTQYF
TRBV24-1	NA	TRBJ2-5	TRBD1	TGTGCCACCAGTGGCAGGGGGTGGCAAGAGACCCAGTACTTC	CATSGRGWQETQYF
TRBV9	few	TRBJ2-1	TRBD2	TGTGCCAGCAGCGCTAGCGGGAGTCTCCCCAATGAGCAGTTCTTC	CASSASGSLPNEQFF
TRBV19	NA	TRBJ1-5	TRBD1	TGTGCCAGCGACCGGGACAGGGGGAATCAGCCCCAGCATTTT	CASDRDRGNQPQHF
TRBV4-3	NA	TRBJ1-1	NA	TGCGCCAGCAGCCAACCGGCAGGGAACACTGAAGCTTTCTTT	CASSQPAGNTEAFF
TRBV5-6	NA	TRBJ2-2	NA	TGTGCCAGCAGCGTTGGAGGAGGGGAGCTGTTTTTT	CASSVGGGELFF
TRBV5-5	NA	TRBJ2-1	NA	TGTGCCAGCAGCTTGTCCCGCAGGGACTACAATGAGCAGTTCTTC	CASSLSRRDYNEQFF
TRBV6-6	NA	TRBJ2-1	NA	TGTGCCAGCAGTTCCGCGGGACCAAACAATGAGCAGTTCTTC	CASSSAGPNNEQFF
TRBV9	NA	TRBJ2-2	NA	TGTGCCAGCCGCACTCCGACAGGGAGGACCACCGGGGAGCTGTTTTTT	CASRTPTGRTTGELFF
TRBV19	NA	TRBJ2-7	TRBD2	TGTGCCAGTGCTAGCGGCCAGACGGAGTTCTTC	CASASGQTEFF
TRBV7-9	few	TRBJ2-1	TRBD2	TGTGCCAGCAGCTACCCGGGACTAGCTGGGAATGAGCAGTTCTTC	CASSYPGLAGNEQFF
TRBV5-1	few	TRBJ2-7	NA	TGCGCCAACTCGGGGCACGGGTCCTACGAGCAGTACTTC	CANSGHGSYEQYF
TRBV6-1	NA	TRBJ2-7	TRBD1	TGTGCCAGCAGGTGGGACAGAAACGAGCAGTACTTC	CASRWDRNEQYF
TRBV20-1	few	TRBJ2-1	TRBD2	TGCAGTGCTAGACGTAGCGGGAGGGACTACGATGAGCAGTTCTTC	CSARRSGRDYDEQFF
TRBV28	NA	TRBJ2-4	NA	TGTGCCACTAGGCCAAGATTAGCCAAAAACATTCAGTACTTC	CATRPRLAKNIQYF
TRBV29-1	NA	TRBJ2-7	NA	TGCAGCGTTGGTAGGCGGCGGGAAGGAGACGAGCAGTACTTC	CSVGRRREGDEQYF
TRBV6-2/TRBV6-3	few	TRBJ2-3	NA	TGTGCCAGCAGTTACGGGGGAGGCACAGATACGCAGTATTTT	CASSYGGGTDTQYF
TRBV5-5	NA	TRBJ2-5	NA	TGTGCCAGCAGCCCCGGGGAGCGGCAAGAGACCCAGTACTTC	CASSPGERQETQYF
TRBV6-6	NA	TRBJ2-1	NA	TGTGCCAGCACCCGAGGACGCGGTGAGCAGTTCTTC	CASTRGRGEQFF
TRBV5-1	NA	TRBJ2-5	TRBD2	TGCGCCAGCAAACTAGCGGGAGTAGGGGAGACCCAGTACTTC	CASKLAGVGETQYF
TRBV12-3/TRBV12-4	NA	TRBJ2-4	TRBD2	TGTGCCAGCAGTTTAGTAGCGGGAGACCGTAACATTCAGTACTTC	CASSLVAGDRNIQYF
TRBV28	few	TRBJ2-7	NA	TGTGCCAGCAGTGCACCGACCCCCGAGCAGTACTTC	CASSAPTPEQYF
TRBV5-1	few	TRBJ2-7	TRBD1	TGCGCCAGCACCGGACAGGGCGGGTCCTACGAGCAGTACTTC	CASTGQGGSYEQYF
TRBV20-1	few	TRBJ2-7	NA	TGCAGTGCGAAAACCCCCGGGGGCATCGACGAGCAGTACTTC	CSAKTPGGIDEQYF
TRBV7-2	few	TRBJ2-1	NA	TGTGCCAGCAGCACTGGAGAACGGTCCTACAATGAGCAGTTCTTC	CASSTGERSYNEQFF
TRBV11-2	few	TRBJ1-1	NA	TGTGCCAGCAGCTTAGGGAGCGGTCCCGGATTTGAAGCTTTCTTT	CASSLGSGPGFEAFF
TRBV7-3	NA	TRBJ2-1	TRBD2	TGTGCCAGCAGCTCAATGGGACTAGCGGACAATGAGCAGTTCTTC	CASSSMGLADNEQFF
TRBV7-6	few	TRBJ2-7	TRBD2	TGTGCCAGCAGCAACGGGGGACTAGCGGGAGTCGACGAGCAGTACTTC	CASSNGGLAGVDEQYF